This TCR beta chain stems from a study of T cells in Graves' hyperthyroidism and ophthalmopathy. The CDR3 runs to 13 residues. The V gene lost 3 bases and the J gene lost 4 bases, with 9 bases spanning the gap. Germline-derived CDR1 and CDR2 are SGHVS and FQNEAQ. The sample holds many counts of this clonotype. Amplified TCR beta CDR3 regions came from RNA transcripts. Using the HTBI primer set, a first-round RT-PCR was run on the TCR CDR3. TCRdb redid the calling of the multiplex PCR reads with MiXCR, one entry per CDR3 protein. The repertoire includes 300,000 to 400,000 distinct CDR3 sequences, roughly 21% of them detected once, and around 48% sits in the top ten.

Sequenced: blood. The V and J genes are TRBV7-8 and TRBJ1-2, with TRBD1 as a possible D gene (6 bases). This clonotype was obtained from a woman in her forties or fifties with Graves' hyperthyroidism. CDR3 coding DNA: TGTGCCAGCAGCTTGGGGGCCAGCTATGGCTACACCTTC. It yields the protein CASSLGASYGYTF. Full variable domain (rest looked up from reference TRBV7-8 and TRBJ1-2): GAGVSQSPRYKVAKRGQDVALRCDPISGHVSLFWYQQALGQGPEFLTYFQNEAQLDKSGLPSDRFFAERPEGSVSTLKIQRTQQEDSAVYLCASSLGASYGYTFGSGTRLTVV.